A single sample gave rise to the 24 T cell receptor beta chains below, sequenced in a study of blood T cell repertoires in COVID-19. Repertoires were generated with immunoSEQ multiplex PCR, while TCRdb's copy carries only in-frame clones and drops some. The table records fewer than 150,000 clones, around three quarters of them present only once. Sample: peripheral blood. These receptors all stem from a man in his 70s with acute or convalescent COVID-19.

The rearrangement joins TRBV9 to TRBJ1-4; 9 nucleotides align to TRBD1. CDR3 length equals 16 residues. V dropped 0 bases and J dropped 2; count of bases not matched to a gene: 2. Germline V gene lookup returns CDR1 SGDLS and CDR2 YYNGEE. The CDR3 protein is CASSVGDRETNEKLFF. The CDR3 bases are TGTGCCAGCAGCGTAGGGGACAGGGAGACTAATGAAAAACTGTTTTTT.

This clone was counted once. This chain uses TRBV5-4 with TRBJ1-4; TRBD1 is a possible D gene (6 bases). Germline V gives CDR1 SGHNT, CDR2 YYREEE (reference sequence). This CDR3 contains 14 residues. V lost 3 bases to trimming and J lost 5 bases, with 11 bases between them. The CDR3 DNA sequence: TGTGCCAGCAGCTCCGGGACATTAAATGAAAAACTGTTTTTT. It specifies CASSSGTLNEKLFF.

The chain joins TRBV7-9 to TRBJ2-5, with D maybe TRBD2 (6 bases). The CDR3 covers 17 residues. Germline V gene sequence: CDR1 SEHNR, CDR2 FQNEAQ (reference sequence). Between the trimmed V and J ends, which lost 0 bases and 5 bases, there was a span of 19 bases. Here the CDR3 reads CASSLATLRSGEETQYF. In DNA, the CDR3 is TGTGCCAGCAGCTTAGCGACTTTAAGGTCGGGAGAGGAGACCCAGTACTTC.

The chain links TRBV18 to TRBJ1-5; the D gene is possibly TRBD1 (5 bases). Trimming removed 2 bases at V and 7 bases at J, with 9 bases between. Germline V CDR1 and CDR2: KGHSH, LQKENI. This CDR3 comprises 13 residues. The CDR3 DNA is TGTGCCAGCTCACCAGGGGCCGGGCAGCCCCAGCATTTT. This codes for CASSPGAGQPQHF.

The V call is TRBV9, the J call TRBJ2-3; D ambiguous. Germline loops: CDR1 SGDLS, CDR2 YYNGEE. V was cut by 0 bases and J by 3 bases, with 8 bases left in between. The length of the CDR3 is 14 residues. CDR3 sequence reads: CASSVVSGTDTQYF. The CDR3 DNA reads TGTGCCAGCAGCGTAGTTTCCGGGACAGATACGCAGTATTTT.

The chain joins TRBV7-9 to TRBJ2-1, with D possibly matching TRBD2 (5 bases). CDR1 and CDR2 from the germline V gene are SEHNR and FQNEAQ (reference sequence). Trimming removed 1 base from V and 8 bases from J, with 21 bases in between. The CDR3 covers 17 residues. The DNA for the CDR3 is TGTGCCAGCAGCTTAGTTGGTGGTAGCGTGACCCTCCATGAGCAGTTCTTC. Its protein product is CASSLVGGSVTLHEQFF.

J is TRBJ1-2 and V is TRBV16, with D hard to call. Germline CDR1 reads KGHSY; CDR2 reads FQNENV. This CDR3 spans 13 amino acids. V shed 2 bases and J shed 8 bases, with 12 bases lying between them. The CDR3 DNA sequence: TGTGCCAGCAGCCAAGAGAGGGTCGGGGGCTACACCTTC. It translates to CASSQERVGGYTF.

This clone was detected only a few times. The V gene is TRBV4-1, the J gene TRBJ1-4; D gene unclear. The CDR3 extends over 16 amino acids. Trimming removed 0 bases from V and 0 bases from J, with 8 bases in between. The germline gives CDR1 MGHRA, CDR2 YSYEKL. In DNA, the CDR3 is TGCGCCAGCAGCCAAGATTTCGGAGCAACTAATGAAAAACTGTTTTTT. This gives the protein CASSQDFGATNEKLFF.

The chain couples TRBV2 to TRBJ2-2, with TRBD1 matching over 8 bases. CDR3 length: 12 residues. Trimming cost V 7 bases and J 6 bases; bases outside gene matches: 1. Germline V gene data show CDR1 as SNHLY and CDR2 as FYNNEI. CDR3 DNA sequence: TGTGCCAGCAAACAGGGGGCCGGGGAGCTGTTTTTT. This gives the protein CASKQGAGELFF. The variable domain in full, completed from reference TRBV2 and TRBJ2-2, reads EPEVTQTPSHQVTQMGQEVILRCVPISNHLYFYWYRQILGQKVEFLVSFYNNEISEKSEIFDDQFSVERPDGSNFTLKIRSTKLEDSAMYFCASKQGAGELFFGEGSRLTVL.

This chain joins TRBV19 and TRBJ1-5, with D perhaps TRBD1 (5 bases). Germline loops: CDR1 LNHDA, CDR2 SQIVND (reference sequence). The CDR3 loop spans 15 amino acids. V was pared by 5 bases and J by 2 bases, with 13 bases between. CDR3: CASSEGGAGNQPQHF. CDR3 sequence (DNA): TGTGCCAGTAGTGAAGGAGGGGCCGGCAATCAGCCCCAGCATTTT.

This chain uses TRBV4-1 with TRBJ2-7, with D possibly being TRBD2 (6 bases). The CDR3 loop spans 15 amino acids. The ends were cut back, 5 bases at V and 3 bases at J, with 17 bases in the middle. In germline, CDR1 is MGHRA, CDR2 YSYEKL. The CDR3 sequence: CASSSFWEAVYEQYF. CDR3 bases: TGCGCCAGCAGCTCGTTTTGGGAGGCGGTCTACGAGCAGTACTTC.

The chain joins TRBV28 to TRBJ1-5; maybe TRBD1 (6 bases). The CDR3 has 14 residues. With 2 bases removed from V and 5 bases from J, the gap between germline ends came to 10 bases. Germline V gene sequence: CDR1 MDHEN, CDR2 SYDVKM. DNA for the CDR3: TGTGCCAGCAGTTTAGAACAGGGCTATCAGCCCCAGCATTTT. Amino acids: CASSLEQGYQPQHF.

The chain recombines TRBV4-3 with TRBJ1-4; no definite D call. Trimming stripped 1 base from V and 3 bases from J, with 6 bases between. The CDR3 is 14 residues long. In germline, CDR1 is LGHNA, CDR2 YSLEER. The CDR3 sequence: CASSQGRANEKLFF. CDR3 DNA: TGCGCCAGCAGCCAAGGGCGGGCTAATGAAAAACTGTTTTTT.

As DNA, the CDR3 is TGTGCCAGCAGTTTTGAGGGGAGGAATAATCAGCCCCAGCATTTT. It specifies CASSFEGRNNQPQHF. V and J are TRBV27 and TRBJ1-5; TRBD1 might be the D (5 bases). The V gene's germline CDR1 is MNHEY and CDR2 SMNVEV (reference sequence). The CDR3 length is 15 residues. V lost 3 bases and J lost 4, with 13 bases in between.

A note on this clone: Other DNA sequences in this specimen translate into the identical CDR3. The rearrangement joins TRBV5-1 to TRBJ2-7; 7 bases align to TRBD1. Per germline, CDR1 SGHRS and CDR2 YFSETQ. This CDR3 region has 13 residues. Germline trimming cut 4 bases from V and 2 bases from J; bases unmatched to any gene: 3. The chain's CDR3 is CASSEGQTYEQYF. The CDR3 DNA follows: TGCGCCAGCAGCGAGGGACAGACCTACGAGCAGTACTTC.

The chain has TRBV5-1 and TRBJ2-7, with 13 bases fitting TRBD2. Germline assignment: CDR1 SGHRS and CDR2 YFSETQ. CDR3 length equals 17 residues. Trimming removed 2 bases from V and 0 bases from J; junction bases left unmatched: 5. The chain's CDR3 is CASSLWTSGSTSYEQYF. The DNA for the CDR3 is TGCGCCAGCAGCTTATGGACTAGCGGGAGTACCTCCTACGAGCAGTACTTC.

The chain couples TRBV6-5 to TRBJ1-6, with 9 bases that match TRBD1. The CDR3 has 15 amino acids. The J segment lost 9 bases and the V segment lost 6 bases, leaving 9 bases of the junction unmatched. CDR1 is MNHEY and CDR2 is SVGAGI in the germline V gene. The CDR3 spells CASRTPTGGISPLHF. The DNA of the CDR3 is TGTGCCAGCAGAACACCGACAGGGGGTATTTCACCCCTCCACTTT.

The table lists this clone with a count of one. The V and J genes are TRBV5-4 and TRBJ1-4, with 8 bases that match TRBD1. The CDR3 is made up of 15 amino acids. Germline-derived CDR1 and CDR2 are SGHNT and YYREEE (reference sequence). The junction had 6 bases not matched to a gene; V was cut back by 1 base and J by 7 bases. CDR3 bases: TGTGCCAGCAGCTTGTCTAGGACAGGGCTTGAAAAACTGTTTTTT. This codes for CASSLSRTGLEKLFF.

The rearrangement links TRBV28 to TRBJ2-7; 8 positions match TRBD1. Germline CDR1 MDHEN, CDR2 SYDVKM. The CDR3 is 14 amino acids. J gave up 5 bases and V 10 bases, and 13 bases lay outside the gene matches. CDR3 coding DNA: TGTGCCACAATAGTCAGGACAGGGAACCACGAGCAGTACTTC. Its translation is CATIVRTGNHEQYF.

Only one count was recorded for this clone. The J gene is TRBJ1-6, the V gene TRBV7-3; possible D gene TRBD1, 6 bases. Germline V CDR1 and CDR2: SGHTA, FQGTGA. The V end was cut by 7 bases, the J end by 7 bases, with 14 bases between. The CDR3 spans 14 residues. CDR3 DNA sequence: TGTGCCAGCAAGGGGGACACGGCAAATTCACCCCTCCACTTT. As protein: CASKGDTANSPLHF.

V is TRBV29-1 and J is TRBJ2-3; possible D gene TRBD2, 6 bases. V gave up 7 bases and J gave up 2 bases, with 13 bases separating them. This CDR3 is built from 13 residues. CDR1 is SQVTM and CDR2 is ANQGSEA in the germline V gene. CDR3 sequence reads: CSARGLSTDTQYF. DNA for the CDR3: TGCAGCGCTAGGGGACTGTCCACAGATACGCAGTATTTT.

V usage is TRBV19 and J usage is TRBJ1-3; TRBD1 aligns across 9 bases. V trimming: 7 bases; J trimming: 0 bases; junction bases outside the gene matches: 4. CDR3 length equals 15 residues. The germline V gene has CDR1 LNHDA and CDR2 SQIVND (reference sequence). The CDR3 nucleotides are TGTGCCAGTAAGACGGGACAGGGCTCTGGAAACACCATATATTTT. The encoded protein is CASKTGQGSGNTIYF.

A few counts support this clone. The chain combines TRBV5-4 with TRBJ1-2, with TRBD1 matching over 9 bases. There are 14 residues in the CDR3. V was clipped by 4 bases and J by 2 bases; unmatched bases: 3. Germline V gives CDR1 SGHNT, CDR2 YYREEE (reference sequence). For the CDR3, the DNA is TGTGCCAGCAGCACCGGGACAGGGAACTATGGCTACACCTTC. It is translated as CASSTGTGNYGYTF.

The rearrangement uses TRBV19 and TRBJ2-2, with D unclear. Trimming took 7 bases from V and 0 from J, leaving 12 bases between them. Germline assignment: CDR1 LNHDA and CDR2 SQIVND (reference sequence). The CDR3 contains 15 residues. The CDR3 is CASNAVGANTGELFF. CDR3 nucleotide sequence: TGTGCCAGTAATGCCGTGGGCGCGAACACCGGGGAGCTGTTTTTT.